A single sample gave rise to the 8 T cell receptor beta chains below, sequenced in a study of OX40 agonist ivuxolimab in advanced cancers. Using immunoSEQ multiplex PCR, the repertoire was profiled, and TCRdb retains in-frame clones only, with some absent. The sample records roughly 65,000 clones, just over 90% being singletons. The specimen comprised CD4+ or CD8+ T cells sorted from blood, sampled in a trial of the OX40 agonist ivuxolimab. The receptor set was obtained from an adult with an advanced solid tumor such as melanoma, head and neck, liver or kidney cancer.

The chain has TRBV28 and TRBJ2-2, with D possibly TRBD1 on 6 matching bases. The germline CDR1 and CDR2 sequences are MDHEN and SYDVKM. V lost 6 bases to trimming and J lost 1 base, with 15 bases between them. The CDR3 consists of 16 residues. This CDR3 is CASSPRQGQNTGELFF. The CDR3 DNA sequence: TGTGCCAGCAGCCCCCGTCAGGGACAGAACACCGGGGAGCTGTTTTTT.

This rearrangement joins TRBV18 to TRBJ2-1, with D possibly being TRBD2 (8 bases). The germline V gene has CDR1 KGHSH and CDR2 LQKENI. The CDR3 extends over 19 amino acids. V was pared by 1 base and J by 4 bases, with 23 bases between. This CDR3 is CASSPRGQAGTRGYNEQFF. CDR3 coding DNA: TGTGCCAGCTCACCACGAGGACAGGCGGGGACTAGGGGATACAATGAGCAGTTCTTC. The full variable domain, rest sourced from reference TRBV18 and TRBJ2-1, is NAGVMQNPRHLVRRRGQEARLRCSPMKGHSHVYWYRQLPEEGLKFMVYLQKENIIDESGMPKERFSAEFPKEGPSILRIQQVVRGDSAAYFCASSPRGQAGTRGYNEQFFGPGTRLTVL.

The CDR3 region is CATSRQTGVSEKLFF. The DNA of the CDR3 is TGTGCCACCAGCAGACAGACAGGGGTTTCGGAAAAACTGTTTTTT. This chain joins TRBV15 and TRBJ1-4; 8 nucleotides align to TRBD1. V shed 2 bases and J 8 bases; nucleotides not matched to a gene: 7. The germline V gene has CDR1 LNHNV and CDR2 YYDKDF (reference sequence). The CDR3 consists of 15 residues.

This chain uses TRBV9 with TRBJ1-6, with 11 bases identical to TRBD1. Trimming at V came to 7 bases and at J to 10 bases, leaving 4 bases not matched to a gene. CDR3 length equals 13 residues. Germline V gene lookup returns CDR1 SGDLS and CDR2 YYNGEE. In nucleotides, the CDR3 is TGTGCCAGCGGACAGGGGGCGAAGTCACCCCTCCACTTT. It translates to CASGQGAKSPLHF.

The CDR3 DNA reads as TGCGCCAGCAGCTTCAGCGGGAGCCTAGATACGCAGTATTTT. Translating gives CASSFSGSLDTQYF. This chain joins TRBV5-1 and TRBJ2-3, with TRBD2 identical over 8 bases. Germline CDR1 SGHRS, CDR2 YFSETQ. Trimming took 2 bases from V and 5 from J; bases not matched to a gene: 4. The CDR3 spans 14 residues.

The chain carries TRBV27 and TRBJ1-5; a weak D match, TRBD1 (6 bases). The CDR3 runs to 15 residues. The V end was cut by 5 bases, the J end by 2 bases, with 13 bases between. Germline V gene lookup returns CDR1 MNHEY and CDR2 SMNVEV (reference sequence). The CDR3 region is CASSEGGRGNQPQHF. The CDR3 bases are TGTGCCAGCAGTGAGGGGGGGCGCGGCAATCAGCCCCAGCATTTT.

V gene TRBV7-8 combines with J gene TRBJ1-5; D perhaps matches TRBD1 (5 bases). CDR3 length: 16 residues. The V end lost 6 bases, the J end lost 3 bases, and 18 bases lay between the germline ends. Germline-derived CDR1 and CDR2 are SGHVS and FQNEAQ. CDR3 nucleotides: TGTGCCAGCAGTTTGGACACCCTTATTTACAATCAGCCCCAGCATTTT. Its protein is CASSLDTLIYNQPQHF.

V is TRBV7-9 and J is TRBJ2-1; 9 positions match TRBD1. There are 16 residues in the CDR3. V lost 4 bases to trimming and J lost 6 bases; unmatched junction nucleotides: 10. Germline loops: CDR1 SEHNR, CDR2 FQNEAQ (reference sequence). DNA for the CDR3: TGTGCCAGCAGCTCAGGGGACAGGGTAATGGTCAATGAGCAGTTCTTC. Amino acid sequence: CASSSGDRVMVNEQFF.